The subject of this entry is one T cell receptor (beta chain). Its antigen remains unknown. The V gene lost 6 bases and the J gene lost 0 bases, with 12 bases spanning the gap. This CDR3 region has 16 residues. Germline CDR1 is LNHNV and CDR2 is YYDKDF (reference sequence). The sample originates from a study of blood T cells in healthy people across ages. A second about 6 to 11 cycle PCR used barcoded and J-beta primers. Template switching added a 12-random-nucleotide identifier to every cDNA molecule. In TCRdb, the 5' RACE reads were re-called with MiXCR into one record per CDR3 protein. The data hold some 1.5 million distinct CDR3 sequences, with roughly 27% observed a single time. Whole-study results and caveats: Shifts in expanded clonotypes may have been confounded by donor CMV status, which was unknown.

Material for sequencing was blood. The clonotype comes from a woman in her twenties or thirties in good health. The chain uses TRBV15 and TRBJ1-6; D is unclear. The CDR3 bases are TGTGCCACCAGAACGCCCGAAAGCTCCTATAATTCACCCCTCCACTTT. Residues: CATRTPESSYNSPLHF.